Here is one T cell receptor beta chain with its context. Its cognate antigen is unknown. CDR1 is MNHNS, CDR2 SASEGT, per germline. The J segment lost 6 bases and the V segment lost 3 bases, leaving 8 bases of the junction unmatched. CDR3 length: 16 amino acids. The data derive from a study of Ad26.COV2.S vaccination and SARS-CoV-2 variants. Profiled with immunoSEQ multiplex PCR; TCRdb holds only in-frame clones, not every one. The table has some 350,000 clones, just over 90% seen once. Points from the study as a whole: Comparability of non-spike TCR breadth was observed across vaccine and placebo recipients. Vaccinees displayed broader spike-specific TCR repertoires than placebo recipients. Reportedly, after vaccination the spike-specific CD8+ and CD4+ T cell responses displayed substantial breadth. Researchers cautioned that TCR breadth and depth analyses may have underestimated total T cell responses.

V gene TRBV6-1 combines with J gene TRBJ1-6; TRBD1 agrees at 7 bases. The sequence was collected from a human donor who had recovered from COVID-19. The specimen comprised peripheral blood, sampled after recovery from COVID-19. CDR3 nucleotide sequence: TGTGCCAGCAGTGACCGGACAGGAAGAATTAATTCACCCCTCCACTTT. This translates into CASSDRTGRINSPLHF.